The 6 T cell receptor beta chains listed next were all sequenced from one sample in a study of cytomegalovirus exposure and HLA in healthy donors. Primers for the PCR totalled 60 Vbeta and 13 Jbeta. Some clones are missing from TCRdb's copy, which holds only in-frame ones; the method was immunoSEQ multiplex PCR. The table has roughly 100,000 clones, 10% to 15% seen once. Sequencing used PBMCs. The source of these receptors is a man aged 35 to 55 in good health and CMV-seropositive.

This clone showed up just a few times. The genes are TRBV27 and TRBJ1-5, with D possibly matching TRBD1 (6 bases). This CDR3 has 18 amino acids. V was trimmed by 5 bases and J by 1 base, leaving 21 bases between them. The germline V gene has CDR1 MNHEY and CDR2 SMNVEV (reference sequence). Written as DNA, the CDR3 is TGTGCCAGCAGTCTCCTGAGGGGGGGCCTCCTCAGCAATCAGCCCCAGCATTTT. This encodes CASSLLRGGLLSNQPQHF.

This clone was recorded a few times. Sequence at one end of the junction differs from germline and may be a read error. The chain couples TRBV11-2 to TRBJ1-5; a weak D match, TRBD1 (5 bases). CDR3 size: 17 residues. The V gene's germline CDR1 is SGHAT and CDR2 FQNNGV. DNA of the CDR3: TGTGCCAGCAGTTTAGGGGCCGGTTCGGGAGGTGATCAGCCCCAGCATTTT. It specifies CASSLGAGSGGDQPQHF.

The chain links TRBV28 to TRBJ1-5, with 7 bases matching TRBD1. The CDR3 spans 14 residues. Germline V lookup: CDR1 MDHEN, CDR2 SYDVKM. Trimming took 2 bases from V and 4 from J; bases not matched to a gene: 2. This CDR3 reads CASSLIQGNQPQHF. CDR3 DNA sequence: TGTGCCAGCAGTTTAATACAGGGGAATCAGCCCCAGCATTTT. The whole variable domain, filled in from reference TRBV28 and TRBJ1-5, reads DVKVTQSSRYLVKRTGEKVFLECVQDMDHENMFWYRQDPGLGLRLIYFSYDVKMKEKGDIPEGYSVSREKKERFSLILESASTNQTSMYLCASSLIQGNQPQHFGDGTRLSIL.

The CDR3 reads CASSLRGYRYNEQFF. DNA for the CDR3: TGCGCCAGCAGCTTGAGGGGGTATCGGTACAATGAGCAGTTCTTC. The rearrangement joins TRBV5-1 to TRBJ2-1; perhaps TRBD1 as D (6 bases). The CDR3 spans 15 residues. V lost 1 base and J 4 bases, leaving 12 bases between the germline ends. The germline V gene encodes CDR1 SGHRS and CDR2 YFSETQ.

This sequence joins TRBV7-2 and TRBJ2-7, with 7 bases that match TRBD2. CDR1 and CDR2 from the germline V gene are SGHTA and FQGNSA. The CDR3 is made up of 15 amino acids. J lost 2 bases, V lost 3 bases, and 7 bases had no gene match. The CDR3 sequence: CASSLVSGSPYEQYF. In DNA form, the CDR3 reads TGTGCCAGCAGCTTGGTTAGCGGGTCCCCCTACGAGCAGTACTTC.

The chain joins TRBV30 to TRBJ2-3; the D is unclear. V was clipped by 2 bases and J by 5 bases, with 5 bases between them. The CDR3 runs to 11 residues. Germline-derived CDR1 and CDR2 are GTSNPN and SVGIG (reference sequence). The CDR3 protein is CAWSPGDTQYF. CDR3 nucleotide sequence: TGTGCCTGGAGTCCCGGAGATACGCAGTATTTT.